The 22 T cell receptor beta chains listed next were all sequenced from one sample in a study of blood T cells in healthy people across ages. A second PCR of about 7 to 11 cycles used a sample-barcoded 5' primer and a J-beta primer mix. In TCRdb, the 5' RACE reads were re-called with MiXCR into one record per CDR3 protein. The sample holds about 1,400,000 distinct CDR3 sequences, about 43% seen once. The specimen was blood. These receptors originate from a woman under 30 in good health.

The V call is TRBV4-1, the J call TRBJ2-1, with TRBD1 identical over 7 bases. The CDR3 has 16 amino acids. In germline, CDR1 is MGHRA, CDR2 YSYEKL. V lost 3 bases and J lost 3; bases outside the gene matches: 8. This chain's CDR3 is CASSQAPGQYYNEQFF. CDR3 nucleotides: TGCGCCAGCAGCCAGGCCCCGGGACAGTACTACAATGAGCAGTTCTTC.

CDR3 in DNA: TGTGCCAGCAGCCAAGTGGGAAGGTTGGGAGAGACCCAGTACTTC. This codes for CASSQVGRLGETQYF. V and J are TRBV14 and TRBJ2-5, with unresolved D. The germline V gene encodes CDR1 SGHDN and CDR2 FVKESK. Trimming pared 1 base from V and 4 bases from J, leaving 13 bases between. This CDR3 is built from 15 residues. The variable domain in full, completed from reference TRBV14 and TRBJ2-5, reads EAGVTQFPSHSVIEKGQTVTLRCDPISGHDNLYWYRRVMGKEIKFLLHFVKESKQDESGMPNNRFLAERTGGTYSTLKVQPAELEDSGVYFCASSQVGRLGETQYFGPGTRLLVL.

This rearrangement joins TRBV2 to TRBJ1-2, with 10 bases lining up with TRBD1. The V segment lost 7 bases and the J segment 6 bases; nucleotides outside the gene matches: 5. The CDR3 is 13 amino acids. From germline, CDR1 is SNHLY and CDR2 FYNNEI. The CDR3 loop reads CASNRDRGDGYTF. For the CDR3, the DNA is TGTGCCAGCAACAGGGACAGGGGCGATGGCTACACCTTC.

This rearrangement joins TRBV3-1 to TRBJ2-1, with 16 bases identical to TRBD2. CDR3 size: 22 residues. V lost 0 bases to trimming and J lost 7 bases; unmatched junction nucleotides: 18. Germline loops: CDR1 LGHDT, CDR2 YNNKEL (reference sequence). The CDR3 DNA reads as TGTGCCAGCAGCCAAGAGGCGCCACCCCTCGGGACTAGCGGGAGGGAAAGGAATGAGCAGTTCTTC. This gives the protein CASSQEAPPLGTSGRERNEQFF.

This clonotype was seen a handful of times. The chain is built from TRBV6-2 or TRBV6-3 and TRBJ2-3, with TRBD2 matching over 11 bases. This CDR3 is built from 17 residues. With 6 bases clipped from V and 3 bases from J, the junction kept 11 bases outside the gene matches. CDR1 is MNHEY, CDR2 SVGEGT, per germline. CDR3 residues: CASSLTRTSGWTDTQYF. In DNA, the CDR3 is TGTGCCAGCAGCCTCACAAGGACTAGCGGGTGGACAGATACGCAGTATTTT.

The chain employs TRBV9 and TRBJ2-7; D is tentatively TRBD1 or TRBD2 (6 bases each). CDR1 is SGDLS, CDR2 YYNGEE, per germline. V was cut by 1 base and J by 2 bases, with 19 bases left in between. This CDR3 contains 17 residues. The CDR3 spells CASSVQGRDGKTYEQYF. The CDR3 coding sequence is TGTGCCAGCAGCGTACAGGGGCGGGATGGGAAGACCTACGAGCAGTACTTC.

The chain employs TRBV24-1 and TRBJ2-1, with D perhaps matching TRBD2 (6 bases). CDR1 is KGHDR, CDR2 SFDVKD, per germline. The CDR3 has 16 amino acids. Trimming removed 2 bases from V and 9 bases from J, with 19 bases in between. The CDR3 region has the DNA TGTGCCACCAGTGATTCCCGGAGGGGTTATATTGGTGAGCAGTTCTTC. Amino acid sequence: CATSDSRRGYIGEQFF.

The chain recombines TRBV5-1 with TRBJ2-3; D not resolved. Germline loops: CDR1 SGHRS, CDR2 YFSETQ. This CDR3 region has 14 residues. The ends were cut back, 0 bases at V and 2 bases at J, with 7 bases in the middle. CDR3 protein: CASSLDPTTDTQYF. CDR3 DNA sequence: TGCGCCAGCAGCTTGGACCCCACCACAGATACGCAGTATTTT.

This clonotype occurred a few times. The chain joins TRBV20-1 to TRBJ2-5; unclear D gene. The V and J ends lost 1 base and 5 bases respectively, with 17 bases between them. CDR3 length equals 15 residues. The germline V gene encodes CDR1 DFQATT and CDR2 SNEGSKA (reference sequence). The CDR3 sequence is CSARGSVTPRETQYF. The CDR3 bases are TGCAGTGCTAGAGGGTCGGTGACTCCCAGGGAGACCCAGTACTTC.

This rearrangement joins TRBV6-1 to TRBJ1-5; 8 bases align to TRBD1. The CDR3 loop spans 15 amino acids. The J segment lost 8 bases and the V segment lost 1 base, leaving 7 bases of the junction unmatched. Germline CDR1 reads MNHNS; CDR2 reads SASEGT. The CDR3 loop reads CASSEERPGQEPQHF. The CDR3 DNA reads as TGTGCCAGCAGTGAAGAAAGACCGGGACAGGAGCCCCAGCATTTT.

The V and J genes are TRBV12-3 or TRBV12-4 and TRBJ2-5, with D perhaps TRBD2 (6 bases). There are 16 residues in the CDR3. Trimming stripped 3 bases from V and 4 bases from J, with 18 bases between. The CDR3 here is CASSFGDVGGRETQYF. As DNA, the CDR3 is TGTGCCAGCAGTTTTGGGGATGTCGGGGGACGAGAGACCCAGTACTTC.

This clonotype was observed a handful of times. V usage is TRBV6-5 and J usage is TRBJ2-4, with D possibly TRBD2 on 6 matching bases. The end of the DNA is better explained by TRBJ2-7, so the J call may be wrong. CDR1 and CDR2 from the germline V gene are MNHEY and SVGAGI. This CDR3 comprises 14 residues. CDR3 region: CASSKGPEEGEQYF. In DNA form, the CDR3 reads TGTGCCAGCAGTAAAGGGCCCGAGGAGGGCGAGCAGTACTTC.

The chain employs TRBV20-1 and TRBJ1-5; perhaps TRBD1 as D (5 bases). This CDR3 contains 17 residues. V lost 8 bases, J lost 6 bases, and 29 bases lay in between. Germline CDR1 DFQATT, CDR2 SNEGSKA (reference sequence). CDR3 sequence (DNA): TGCAGTCCCCTTGGAGAATGGGGCGCAAAGGTCACTCAGCCCCAGCATTTT. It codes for CSPLGEWGAKVTQPQHF.

Here the CDR3 DNA reads TGTGCCAGCAGTTACCAGCAGCGCTGGAGCTCCTACGAGCAGTACTTC. It is translated as CASSYQQRWSSYEQYF. This sequence joins TRBV6-5 and TRBJ2-7; D unclear. Germline-derived CDR1 and CDR2 are MNHEY and SVGAGI. The V end was cut by 2 bases, the J end by 0 bases, with 14 bases between. This CDR3 is 16 amino acids long.

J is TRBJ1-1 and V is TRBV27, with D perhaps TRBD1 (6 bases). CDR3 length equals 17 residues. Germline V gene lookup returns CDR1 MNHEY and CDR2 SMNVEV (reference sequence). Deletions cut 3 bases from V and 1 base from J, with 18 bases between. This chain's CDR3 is CASSFGRGLGKNTEAFF. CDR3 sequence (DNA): TGTGCCAGCAGTTTCGGCAGGGGCTTGGGTAAGAACACTGAAGCTTTCTTT.

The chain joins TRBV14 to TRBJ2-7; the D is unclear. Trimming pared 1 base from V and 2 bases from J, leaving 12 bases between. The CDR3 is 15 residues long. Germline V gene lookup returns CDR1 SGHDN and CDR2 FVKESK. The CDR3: CASSQGHRNPYEQYF. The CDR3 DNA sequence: TGTGCCAGCAGCCAAGGTCACCGGAATCCCTACGAGCAGTACTTC.

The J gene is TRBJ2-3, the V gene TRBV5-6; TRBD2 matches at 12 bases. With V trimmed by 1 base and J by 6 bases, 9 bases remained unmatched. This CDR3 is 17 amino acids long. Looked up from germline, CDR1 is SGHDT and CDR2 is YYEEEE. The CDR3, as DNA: TGTGCCAGCAGCTTGCGATCAGGACTAGCGGGATCCGATACGCAGTATTTT. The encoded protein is CASSLRSGLAGSDTQYF.

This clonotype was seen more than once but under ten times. The CDR3 is CASMPHGTYGYTF. The CDR3 DNA reads as TGTGCCAGCATGCCCCACGGAACCTATGGCTACACCTTC. The rearrangement joins TRBV2 to TRBJ1-2; D remains unclear. The ends were cut back, 7 bases at V and 4 bases at J, with 13 bases in the middle. Germline V CDR1 and CDR2: SNHLY, FYNNEI. This CDR3 spans 13 amino acids.

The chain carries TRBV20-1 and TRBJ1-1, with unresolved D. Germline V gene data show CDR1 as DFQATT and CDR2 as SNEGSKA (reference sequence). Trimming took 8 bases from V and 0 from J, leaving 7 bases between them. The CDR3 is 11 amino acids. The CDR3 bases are TGCAGTTACCTTCTGAACACTGAAGCTTTCTTT. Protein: CSYLLNTEAFF.

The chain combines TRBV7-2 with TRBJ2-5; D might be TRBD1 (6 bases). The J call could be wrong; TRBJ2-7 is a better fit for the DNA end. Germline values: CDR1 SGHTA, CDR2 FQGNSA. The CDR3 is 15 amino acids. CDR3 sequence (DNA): TGTGCCAGCAGCTTAGGAGCGGACAGTCACTACGAGCAGTACTTC. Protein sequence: CASSLGADSHYEQYF.

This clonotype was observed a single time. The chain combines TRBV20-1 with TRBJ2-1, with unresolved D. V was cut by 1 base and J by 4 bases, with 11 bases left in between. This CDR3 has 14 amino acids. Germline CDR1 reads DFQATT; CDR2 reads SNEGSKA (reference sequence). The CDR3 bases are TGCAGTGCTAGAGTACCGTATGGGTACAATGAGCAGTTCTTC. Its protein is CSARVPYGYNEQFF.

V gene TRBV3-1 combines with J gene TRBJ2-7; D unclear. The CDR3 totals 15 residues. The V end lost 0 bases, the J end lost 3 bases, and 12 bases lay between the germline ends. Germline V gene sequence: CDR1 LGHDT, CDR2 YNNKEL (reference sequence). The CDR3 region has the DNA TGTGCCAGCAGCCAAGATCGGTCGGCTTACTACGAGCAGTACTTC. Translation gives CASSQDRSAYYEQYF.